This record concerns one TCR beta chain sequence. The data were obtained in a study of cytomegalovirus exposure and HLA in healthy donors. At collection, donors were nominally healthy, but unrecorded immune exposures were probable. The PCR employed 60 Vbeta primers together with 13 Jbeta primers. Some clones are missing from TCRdb's copy, which holds only in-frame ones; the method was immunoSEQ multiplex PCR. The sample has roughly 200,000 clones, approximately 70% seen once. Trimming shortened V by 0 bases and J by 0 bases, and 15 bases separated the two germline ends. Germline CDR1 LNHDA, CDR2 SQIVND (reference sequence). The CDR3 covers 18 residues.

The TCR originated in a woman in her twenties or thirties in good health and CMV-seronegative. V and J are TRBV19 and TRBJ2-1; D gene uncertain. The sequenced sample consisted of PBMCs. CDR3: CASSIDPNSPHSYNEQFF. DNA of the CDR3: TGTGCCAGTAGTATAGATCCCAACTCGCCCCACTCCTACAATGAGCAGTTCTTC.